What follows are 5 T cell receptor beta chains derived from one specimen sequenced in a study of T cell repertoires in ileal Crohn's disease. TCRdb's table, derived via immunoSEQ multiplex PCR, lists solely in-frame clones and lacks some. The table includes some 14,000 clones, nearly 80% detected once. Material: ileal tissue. These receptors all come from an adult with Crohn's disease.

The rearrangement joins TRBV7-9 to TRBJ1-5; D not certain. V shed 3 bases and J shed 0 bases, with 6 bases lying between them. In germline, CDR1 is SEHNR, CDR2 FQNEAQ (reference sequence). This CDR3 contains 14 residues. The CDR3 sequence: CASSFPDSNQPQHF. DNA for the CDR3: TGTGCCAGCAGCTTCCCAGATAGCAATCAGCCCCAGCATTTT.

This clone was detected only once. This chain links TRBV5-8 with TRBJ1-4; 9 bases match TRBD1. Trimming removed 7 bases from V and 5 bases from J; junction bases left unmatched: 6. There are 14 residues in the CDR3. Per the germline V gene, CDR1 is SGHTS and CDR2 is YDEGEE. CDR3 sequence reads: CASGGTGWNEKLFF. In DNA, the CDR3 is TGTGCCAGCGGGGGGACAGGGTGGAATGAAAAACTGTTTTTT.

The rearrangement uses TRBV9 and TRBJ2-3, with D possibly being TRBD1 (7 bases). CDR1 is SGDLS, CDR2 YYNGEE, per germline. CDR3 length: 15 residues. Trimming stripped 0 bases from V and 6 bases from J, with 14 bases between. CDR3 loop: CASSVAGGGGDTQYF. The CDR3 DNA reads as TGTGCCAGCAGCGTAGCTGGAGGGGGCGGCGATACGCAGTATTTT. Supplemented by reference TRBV9 and TRBJ2-3, the full variable domain reads DSGVTQTPKHLITATGQRVTLRCSPRSGDLSVYWYQQSLDQGLQFLIQYYNGEERAKGNILERFSAQQFPDLHSELNLSSLELGDSALYFCASSVAGGGGDTQYFGPGTRLTVL.

The genes are TRBV28 and TRBJ1-2; D remains unclear. In germline, CDR1 is MDHEN, CDR2 SYDVKM. This CDR3 is 14 amino acids long. Trimming cost V 5 bases and J 4 bases, with 14 bases left between them. The CDR3 spells CASSPDRRSYGYTF. CDR3 DNA sequence: TGTGCCAGCAGTCCTGACCGACGGAGCTATGGCTACACCTTC.

This sequence joins TRBV5-1 and TRBJ1-1; 12 bases agree with TRBD1. The CDR3 loop spans 16 amino acids. V gave up 6 bases and J gave up 0 bases; unmatched junction bases: 6. Germline lookup yields CDR1 SGHRS and CDR2 YFSETQ. The CDR3 protein is CASKGDRGRLNTEAFF. In nucleotides, the CDR3 is TGCGCCAGCAAAGGGGACAGGGGGCGGTTGAACACTGAAGCTTTCTTT.